The sequence of this TCR beta chain was determined in a study of regulatory T cells in long-lasting Graves disease. The CDR3 consists of 12 residues. Per the germline V gene, CDR1 is SNHLY and CDR2 is FYNNEI. Broader study findings: Persistent disease was associated with favored TRBV28 usage and with favored use of TRBJ1-2 and TRBJ2-5.

Concerning this clonotype itself: Its specificity is unknown. The junction departs from the called germline gene at one end, perhaps through a read error.

Time point meaning: newly diagnosed GD, antithyroid drugs for less than 3 months. RNA from PBMCs was the source of the TCR library. CDR3-region Arm-PCR and iRepertoire HTBI primers produced the TCR beta libraries. TCRdb itself ran the multiplex PCR reads through MiXCR, one entry per CDR3 protein. The sample lists 540,000 or so distinct CDR3 sequences, about 14% occurring once. This sample was shared with a second study, whose subject was T cells in Graves' hyperthyroidism and ophthalmopathy. From that report: Patients were excluded for uncontrolled infection, other autoimmune disease, pregnancy or lactation. The model forecast ophthalmopathy, anticipating it by a median approximately 6.2 months before onset.

The source of this sequence is a young man with Graves disease. The sequences come from peripheral blood mononuclear cells (PBMCs), collected at new diagnosis, from a patient treated with antithyroid drugs. This sequence joins TRBV2 and TRBJ2-1; unclear D gene. CDR3 DNA sequence: TGTGCCAGCATTGAAGTGGGGAATGAGCAGTTCTTC. Encoded protein: CASIEVGNEQFF. Drawing the rest from reference TRBV2 and TRBJ2-1, the complete variable domain is EPEVTQTPSHQVTQMGQEVILRCVPISNHLYFYWYRQILGQKVEFLVSFYNNEISEKSEIFDDQFSVERPDGSNFTLKIRSTKLEDSAMYFCASIEVGNEQFFGPGTRLTVL.